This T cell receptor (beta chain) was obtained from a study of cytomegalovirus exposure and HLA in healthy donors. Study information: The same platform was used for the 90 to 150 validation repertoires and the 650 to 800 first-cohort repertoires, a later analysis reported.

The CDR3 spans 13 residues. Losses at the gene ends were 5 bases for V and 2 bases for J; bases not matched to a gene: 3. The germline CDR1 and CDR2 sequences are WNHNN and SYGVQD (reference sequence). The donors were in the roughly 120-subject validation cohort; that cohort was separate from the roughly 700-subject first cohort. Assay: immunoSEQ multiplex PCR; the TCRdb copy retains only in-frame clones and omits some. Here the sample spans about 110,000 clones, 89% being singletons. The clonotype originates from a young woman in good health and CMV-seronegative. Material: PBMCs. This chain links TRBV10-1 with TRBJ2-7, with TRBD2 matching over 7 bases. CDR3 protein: CASSSSGTYEQYF. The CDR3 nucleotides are TGCGCCAGCAGTTCAAGCGGGACCTACGAGCAGTACTTC.